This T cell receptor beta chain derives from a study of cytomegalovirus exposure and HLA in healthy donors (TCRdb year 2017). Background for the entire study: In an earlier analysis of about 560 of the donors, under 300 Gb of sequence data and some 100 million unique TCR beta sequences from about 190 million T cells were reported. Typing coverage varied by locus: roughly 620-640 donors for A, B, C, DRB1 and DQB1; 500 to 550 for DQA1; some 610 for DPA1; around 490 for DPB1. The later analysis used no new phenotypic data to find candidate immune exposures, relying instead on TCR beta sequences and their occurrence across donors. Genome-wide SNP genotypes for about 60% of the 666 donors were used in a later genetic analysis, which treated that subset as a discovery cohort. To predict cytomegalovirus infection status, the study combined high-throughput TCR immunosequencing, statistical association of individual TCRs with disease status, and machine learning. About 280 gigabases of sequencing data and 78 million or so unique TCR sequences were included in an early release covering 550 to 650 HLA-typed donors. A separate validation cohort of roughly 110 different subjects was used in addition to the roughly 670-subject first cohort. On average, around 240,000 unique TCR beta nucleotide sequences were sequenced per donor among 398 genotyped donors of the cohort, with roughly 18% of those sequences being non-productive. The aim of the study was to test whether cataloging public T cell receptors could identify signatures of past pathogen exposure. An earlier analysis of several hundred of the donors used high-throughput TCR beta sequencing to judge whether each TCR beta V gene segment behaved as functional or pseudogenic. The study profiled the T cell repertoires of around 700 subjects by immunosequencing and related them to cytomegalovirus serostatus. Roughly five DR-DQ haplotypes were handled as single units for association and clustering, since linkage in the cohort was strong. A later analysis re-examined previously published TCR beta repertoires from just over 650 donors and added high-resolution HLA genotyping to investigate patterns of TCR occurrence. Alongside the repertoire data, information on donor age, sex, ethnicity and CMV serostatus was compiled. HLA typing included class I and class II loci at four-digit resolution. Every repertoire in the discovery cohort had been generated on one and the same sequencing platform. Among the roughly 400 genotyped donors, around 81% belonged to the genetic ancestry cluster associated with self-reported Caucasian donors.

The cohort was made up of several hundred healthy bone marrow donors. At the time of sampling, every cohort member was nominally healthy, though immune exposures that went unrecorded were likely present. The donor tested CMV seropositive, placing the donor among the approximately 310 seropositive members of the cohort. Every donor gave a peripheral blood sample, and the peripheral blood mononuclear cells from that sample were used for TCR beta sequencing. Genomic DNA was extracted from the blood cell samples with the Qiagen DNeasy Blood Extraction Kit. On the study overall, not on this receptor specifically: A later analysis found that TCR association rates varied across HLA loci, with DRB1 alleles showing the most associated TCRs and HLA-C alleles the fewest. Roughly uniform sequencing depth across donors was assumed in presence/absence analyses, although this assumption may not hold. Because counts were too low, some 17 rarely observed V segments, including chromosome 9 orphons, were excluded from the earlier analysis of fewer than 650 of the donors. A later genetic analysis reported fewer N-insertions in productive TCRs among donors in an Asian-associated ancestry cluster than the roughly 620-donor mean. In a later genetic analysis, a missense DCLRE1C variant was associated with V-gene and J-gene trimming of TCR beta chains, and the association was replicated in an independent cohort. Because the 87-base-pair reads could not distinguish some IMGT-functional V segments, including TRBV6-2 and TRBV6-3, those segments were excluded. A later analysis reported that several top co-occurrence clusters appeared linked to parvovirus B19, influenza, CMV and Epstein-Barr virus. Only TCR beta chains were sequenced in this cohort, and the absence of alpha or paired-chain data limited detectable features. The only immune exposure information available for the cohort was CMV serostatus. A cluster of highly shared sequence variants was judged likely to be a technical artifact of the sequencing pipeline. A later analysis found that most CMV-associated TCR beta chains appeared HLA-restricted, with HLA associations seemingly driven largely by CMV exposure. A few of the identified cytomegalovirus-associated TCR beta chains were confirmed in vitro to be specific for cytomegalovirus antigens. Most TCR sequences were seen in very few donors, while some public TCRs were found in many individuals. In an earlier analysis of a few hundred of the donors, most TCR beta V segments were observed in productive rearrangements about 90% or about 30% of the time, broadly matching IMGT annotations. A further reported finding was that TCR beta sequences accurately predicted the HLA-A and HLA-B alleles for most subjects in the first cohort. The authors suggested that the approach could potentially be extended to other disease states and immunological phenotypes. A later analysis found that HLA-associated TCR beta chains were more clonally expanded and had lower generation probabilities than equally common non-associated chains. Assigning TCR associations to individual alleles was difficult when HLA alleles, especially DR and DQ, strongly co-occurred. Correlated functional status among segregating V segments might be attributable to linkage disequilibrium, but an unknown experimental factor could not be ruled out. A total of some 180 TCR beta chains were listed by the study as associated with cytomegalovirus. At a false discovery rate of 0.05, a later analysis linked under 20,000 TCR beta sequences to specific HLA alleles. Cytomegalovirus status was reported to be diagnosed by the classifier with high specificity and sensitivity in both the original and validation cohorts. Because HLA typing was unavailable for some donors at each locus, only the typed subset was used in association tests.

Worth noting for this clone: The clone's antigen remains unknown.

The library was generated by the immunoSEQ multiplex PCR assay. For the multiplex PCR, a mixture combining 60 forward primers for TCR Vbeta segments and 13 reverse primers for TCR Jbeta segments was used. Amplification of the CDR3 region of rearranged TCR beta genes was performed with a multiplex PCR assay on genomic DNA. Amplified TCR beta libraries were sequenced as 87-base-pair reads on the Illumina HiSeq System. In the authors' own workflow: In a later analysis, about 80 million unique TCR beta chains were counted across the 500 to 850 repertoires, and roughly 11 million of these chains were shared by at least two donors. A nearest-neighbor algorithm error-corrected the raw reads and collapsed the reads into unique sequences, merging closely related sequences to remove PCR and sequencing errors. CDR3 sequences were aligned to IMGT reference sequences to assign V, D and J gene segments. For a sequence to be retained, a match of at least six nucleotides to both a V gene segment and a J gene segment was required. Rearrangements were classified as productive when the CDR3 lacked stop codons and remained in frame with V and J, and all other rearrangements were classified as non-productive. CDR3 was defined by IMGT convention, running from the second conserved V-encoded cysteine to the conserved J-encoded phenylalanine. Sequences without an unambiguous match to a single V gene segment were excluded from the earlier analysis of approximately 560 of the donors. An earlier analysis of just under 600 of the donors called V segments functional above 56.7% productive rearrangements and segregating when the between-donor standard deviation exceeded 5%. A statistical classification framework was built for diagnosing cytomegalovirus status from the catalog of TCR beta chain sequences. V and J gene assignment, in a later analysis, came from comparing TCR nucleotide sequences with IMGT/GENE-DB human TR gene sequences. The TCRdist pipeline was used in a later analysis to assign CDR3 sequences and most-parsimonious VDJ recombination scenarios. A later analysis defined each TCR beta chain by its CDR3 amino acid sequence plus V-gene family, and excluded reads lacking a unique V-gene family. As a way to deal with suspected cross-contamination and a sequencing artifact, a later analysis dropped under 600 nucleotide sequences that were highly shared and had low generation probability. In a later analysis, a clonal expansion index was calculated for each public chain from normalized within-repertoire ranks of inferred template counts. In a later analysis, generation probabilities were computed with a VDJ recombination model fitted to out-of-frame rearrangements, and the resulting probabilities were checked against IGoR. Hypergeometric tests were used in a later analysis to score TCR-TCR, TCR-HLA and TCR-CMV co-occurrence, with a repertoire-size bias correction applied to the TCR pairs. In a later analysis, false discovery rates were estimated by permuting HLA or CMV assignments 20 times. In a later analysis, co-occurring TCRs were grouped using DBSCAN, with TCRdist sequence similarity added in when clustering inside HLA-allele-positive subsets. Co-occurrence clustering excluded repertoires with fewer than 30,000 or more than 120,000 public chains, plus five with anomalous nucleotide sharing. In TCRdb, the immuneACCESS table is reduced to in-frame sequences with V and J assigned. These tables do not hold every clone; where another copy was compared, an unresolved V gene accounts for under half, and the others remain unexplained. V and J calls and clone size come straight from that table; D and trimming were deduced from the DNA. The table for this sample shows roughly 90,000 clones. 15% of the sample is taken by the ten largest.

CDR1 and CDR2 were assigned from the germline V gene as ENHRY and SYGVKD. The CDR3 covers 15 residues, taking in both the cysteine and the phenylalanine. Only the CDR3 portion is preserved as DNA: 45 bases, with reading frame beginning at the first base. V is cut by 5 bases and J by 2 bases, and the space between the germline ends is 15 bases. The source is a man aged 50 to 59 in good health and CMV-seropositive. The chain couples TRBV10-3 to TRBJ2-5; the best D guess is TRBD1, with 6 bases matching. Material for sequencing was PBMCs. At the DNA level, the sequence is TGTGCCATCAGTTCTCACAGGGACCAACAAGAGACCCAGTACTTC. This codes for CAISSHRDQQETQYF.